The next 19 T cell receptor beta chains were all read from a single sample in a study of blood T cell repertoires in COVID-19. The protocol was immunoSEQ multiplex PCR, while the TCRdb copy is restricted to in-frame clones and leaves out a portion. The sample yields hundreds of thousands of clones, 88% seen once. Sequenced: PBMCs or T cells enriched from blood (not recorded which). The receptors were sampled from a woman aged 25 to 39 who had recovered from COVID-19.

The genes are TRBV9 and TRBJ2-6; a weak D match, TRBD1 (5 bases). Germline loops: CDR1 SGDLS, CDR2 YYNGEE. V was pared by 0 bases and J by 2 bases, with 6 bases between. CDR3 size: 15 residues. CDR3 region: CASSVAGTGANVLTF. CDR3 nucleotides: TGTGCCAGCAGCGTAGCAGGGACTGGGGCCAACGTCCTGACTTTC.

This chain uses TRBV21-1 with TRBJ2-1; no DNA check was done on the table's D call, TRBD1. TRBV21-1 is a pseudogene locus. The CDR3 contains 13 residues. The CDR3 nucleotides read TGTGCCGGCCTGGGGTGGGACAACAATGAGCAGTTCTTC. This sequence encodes CAGLGWDNNEQFF.

The chain carries TRBV28 and TRBJ2-5; 8 bases are shared with TRBD1. The CDR3 totals 13 residues. Germline assignment: CDR1 MDHEN and CDR2 SYDVKM. V gave up 5 bases and J gave up 5 bases; unmatched junction bases: 4. CDR3 nucleotide sequence: TGTGCCAGCAGTCCCAGGGGGCTCGAGACCCAGTACTTC. It codes for CASSPRGLETQYF. Together with reference TRBV28 and TRBJ2-5, the CDR3 gives the full variable domain: DVKVTQSSRYLVKRTGEKVFLECVQDMDHENMFWYRQDPGLGLRLIYFSYDVKMKEKGDIPEGYSVSREKKERFSLILESASTNQTSMYLCASSPRGLETQYFGPGTRLLVL.

The rearrangement joins TRBV27 to TRBJ1-6, with D possibly TRBD1 on 6 matching bases. V lost 5 bases and J lost 10, with 12 bases in between. CDR1 and CDR2 (germline): MNHEY, SMNVEV (reference sequence). There are 13 residues in the CDR3. The CDR3 spells CASSTTGISPLHF. The CDR3 DNA reads TGTGCCAGCAGTACAACAGGGATATCACCCCTCCACTTT.

This clone appeared a single time. V gene TRBV19 combines with J gene TRBJ1-1, with D possibly matching TRBD1 (5 bases). Trimming took off 7 bases at V and 3 bases at J, with 12 bases between the two ends. CDR3 length: 13 residues. Germline V gene data show CDR1 as LNHDA and CDR2 as SQIVND (reference sequence). DNA of the CDR3: TGTGCCAGTACCCAAGACAGATACACTGAAGCTTTCTTT. The encoded protein is CASTQDRYTEAFF.

The chain couples TRBV14 to TRBJ1-1; D is possibly TRBD1 (5 bases). Trimming cost V 1 base and J 1 base, with 13 bases left between them. Germline CDR1 and CDR2: SGHDN and FVKESK. The length of the CDR3 is 16 residues. The CDR3 reads CASSQAVGQGNTEAFF. CDR3 coding DNA: TGTGCCAGCAGCCAAGCGGTAGGGCAGGGGAACACTGAAGCTTTCTTT.

This chain uses TRBV2 with TRBJ1-2, with 10 positions matching TRBD1. CDR3 length: 14 amino acids. CDR1 SNHLY and CDR2 FYNNEI come from the germline V gene. The V and J ends lost 6 bases and 5 bases, in that order; junction bases with no gene match: 6. CDR3 amino acids: CASRGQGVGYGYTF. As DNA, the CDR3 is TGTGCCAGCAGAGGACAGGGGGTTGGGTATGGCTACACCTTC.

The V and J genes are TRBV15 and TRBJ2-7; tentatively, D is TRBD1 (5 bases). CDR1 LNHNV and CDR2 YYDKDF come from the germline V gene (reference sequence). The CDR3 consists of 14 residues. The V end was cut by 1 base, the J end by 3 bases, with 10 bases between. The CDR3 sequence is CATSRVGRDYEQYF. As DNA, the CDR3 is TGTGCCACCAGCAGAGTAGGCAGGGACTACGAGCAGTACTTC.

V and J are TRBV30 and TRBJ1-1; tentatively, D is TRBD1 (6 bases). This CDR3 has 12 residues. Germline values: CDR1 GTSNPN, CDR2 SVGIG (reference sequence). Trimming removed 0 bases at V and 10 bases at J, with 12 bases between. CDR3 in amino acids: CAWSVMSRGAFF. In nucleotides, the CDR3 is TGTGCCTGGAGTGTAATGTCCAGGGGAGCTTTCTTT.

This chain joins TRBV15 and TRBJ2-7, with 13 bases lining up with TRBD2. The V segment lost 1 base and the J segment 6 bases; nucleotides outside the gene matches: 6. Germline V gives CDR1 LNHNV, CDR2 YYDKDF (reference sequence). The CDR3 is made up of 16 amino acids. The CDR3 DNA is TGTGCCACCAGCAGAGGGGGACTAGCGGGGACTGGCGAGCAGTACTTC. Amino acids: CATSRGGLAGTGEQYF.

For the CDR3, the DNA is TGCGCCAGCAGCCCCCTAGCGGGGGGGTACAATGAGCAGTTCTTC. Translated: CASSPLAGGYNEQFF. This sequence joins TRBV4-3 and TRBJ2-1, with 12 bases matching TRBD2. In germline, CDR1 is LGHNA, CDR2 YSLEER. Trimming at V came to 4 bases and at J to 4 bases, leaving 2 bases not matched to a gene. This CDR3 is built from 15 residues.

The J gene is TRBJ1-6, the V gene TRBV18; 7 bases are shared with TRBD1. Trimming cost V 5 bases and J 1 base; bases outside gene matches: 8. CDR3 length equals 17 residues. Germline V gene lookup returns CDR1 KGHSH and CDR2 LQKENI. Written as DNA, the CDR3 is TGTGCCAGCTCAAAAAACAGGGGTCGGTCCTATAATTCACCCCTCCACTTT. Protein product: CASSKNRGRSYNSPLHF.

V usage is TRBV2 and J usage is TRBJ1-4, with 10 bases matching TRBD1. Trimming removed 5 bases from V and 7 bases from J; junction bases left unmatched: 7. The CDR3 extends over 15 amino acids. Germline-derived CDR1 and CDR2 are SNHLY and FYNNEI. The CDR3 DNA reads TGTGCCAGCAGTCTAAGGGGACAGGGGTTTGAAAAACTGTTTTTT. Its protein is CASSLRGQGFEKLFF.

The chain carries TRBV5-1 and TRBJ1-1; 7 positions agree with TRBD1. Germline V lookup: CDR1 SGHRS, CDR2 YFSETQ. J gave up 2 bases and V 4 bases, and 8 bases lay outside the gene matches. The CDR3 loop spans 15 amino acids. CDR3 coding DNA: TGCGCCAGCAGCCAGAGACAGGGAGTTAACACTGAAGCTTTCTTT. Its translation is CASSQRQGVNTEAFF.

This clone was seen a few times. The chain has TRBV7-3 and TRBJ2-6; TRBD1 matches at 8 bases. V lost 6 bases and J lost 4; bases outside the gene matches: 11. The CDR3 length is 17 residues. Germline CDR1 SGHTA, CDR2 FQGTGA. CDR3 sequence (DNA): TGTGCCAGCAGTTCAGGACAGGGCCGGGGAGGGGCCAACGTCCTGACTTTC. Translated: CASSSGQGRGGANVLTF.

This clone turned up a few times. The CDR3 DNA reads as TGTGCCAGCTCACCAAGACAGGACAGGGGGGAGCCCCAGCATTTT. It yields the protein CASSPRQDRGEPQHF. The genes are TRBV18 and TRBJ1-5; the match to TRBD1 covers 10 bases. The CDR3 has 15 residues. The trim removed 2 bases at V and 8 bases at J, leaving 6 bases unmatched. The germline V gene encodes CDR1 KGHSH and CDR2 LQKENI.

V and J are TRBV4-1 and TRBJ2-2, with TRBD2 as a possible D gene (6 bases). The length of the CDR3 is 17 residues. Germline values: CDR1 MGHRA, CDR2 YSYEKL. Between the trimmed V and J ends, which lost 1 base and 1 base, there was a span of 13 bases. This chain's CDR3 is CASSQGSTRGNTGELFF. The CDR3 DNA is TGCGCCAGCAGCCAAGGCTCGACTAGGGGGAACACCGGGGAGCTGTTTTTT.

The V call is TRBV12-2, the J call TRBJ1-4. TRBV12-2 constitutes a pseudogene. The CDR3 loop spans 16 amino acids. This CDR3 is CASRFPKRGGFEKLFF. CDR3 coding DNA: TGTGCAAGTCGCTTCCCCAAAAGGGGGGGTTTCGAAAAACTGTTTTTT.

This chain uses TRBV3-1 (or the pseudogene TRBV3-2) with TRBJ1-3, with D perhaps matching TRBD1 (6 bases). Trimming removed 3 bases from V and 0 bases from J, with 9 bases in between. Germline V gene lookup returns CDR1 LGHDT and CDR2 YNNKEL (reference sequence). The CDR3 is made up of 15 amino acids. CDR3: CASSQGASSGNTIYF. CDR3 coding DNA: TGTGCCAGCAGCCAGGGGGCCTCCTCTGGAAACACCATATATTTT.